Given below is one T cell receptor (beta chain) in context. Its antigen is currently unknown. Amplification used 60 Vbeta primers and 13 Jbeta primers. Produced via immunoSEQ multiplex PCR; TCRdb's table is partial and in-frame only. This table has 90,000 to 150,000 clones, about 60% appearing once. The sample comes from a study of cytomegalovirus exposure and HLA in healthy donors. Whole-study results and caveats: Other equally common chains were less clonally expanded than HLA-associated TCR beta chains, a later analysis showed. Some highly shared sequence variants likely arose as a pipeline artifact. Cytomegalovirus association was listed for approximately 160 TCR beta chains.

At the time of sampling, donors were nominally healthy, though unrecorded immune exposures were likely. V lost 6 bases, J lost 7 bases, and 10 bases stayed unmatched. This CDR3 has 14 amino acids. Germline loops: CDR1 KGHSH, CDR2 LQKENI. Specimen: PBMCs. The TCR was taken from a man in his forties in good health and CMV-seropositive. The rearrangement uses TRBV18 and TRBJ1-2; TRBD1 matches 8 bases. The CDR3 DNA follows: TGTGCCAGCTCGCTGGACAGGGAGTATTTTGGCTACACCTTC. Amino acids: CASSLDREYFGYTF.